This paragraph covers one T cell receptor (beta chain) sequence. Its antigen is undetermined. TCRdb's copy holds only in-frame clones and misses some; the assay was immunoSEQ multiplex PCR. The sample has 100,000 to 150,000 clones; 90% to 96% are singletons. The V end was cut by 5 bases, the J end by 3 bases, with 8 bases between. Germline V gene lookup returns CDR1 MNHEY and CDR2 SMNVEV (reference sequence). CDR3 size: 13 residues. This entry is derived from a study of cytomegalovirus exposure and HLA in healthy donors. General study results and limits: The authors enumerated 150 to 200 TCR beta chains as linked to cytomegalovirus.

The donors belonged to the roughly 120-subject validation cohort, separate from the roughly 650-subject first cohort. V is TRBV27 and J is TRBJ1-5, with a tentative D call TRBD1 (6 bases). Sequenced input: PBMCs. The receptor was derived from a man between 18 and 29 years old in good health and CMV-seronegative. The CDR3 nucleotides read TGTGCCAGCAGTCGGACAGTCAATCAGCCCCAGCATTTT. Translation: CASSRTVNQPQHF.